This TCR beta chain is drawn from a study of long-term antiretroviral therapy in people with HIV. V was pared by 1 base and J by 10 bases, with 17 bases between. The CDR3 contains 16 residues. Germline V gene data show CDR1 as MGHDK and CDR2 as SYGVNS. Sequencing relied on immunoSEQ assay v3.0, run at survey level. Repertoires were generated with immunoSEQ multiplex PCR, while TCRdb's copy carries only in-frame clones and drops some. The sample has 45,000 or so clones; roughly 96% are singletons. The V and J genes are TRBV25-1 and TRBJ1-6; no clear D. The TCR comes from a woman aged 45-65 years with HIV. This material consisted of unsorted PBMCs, taken 3.7 years after starting antiretroviral therapy. CDR3 region: CASSELEFHVPSPLHF. The CDR3 region has the DNA TGTGCCAGCAGTGAATTGGAGTTTCACGTACCGTCACCCCTCCACTTT.